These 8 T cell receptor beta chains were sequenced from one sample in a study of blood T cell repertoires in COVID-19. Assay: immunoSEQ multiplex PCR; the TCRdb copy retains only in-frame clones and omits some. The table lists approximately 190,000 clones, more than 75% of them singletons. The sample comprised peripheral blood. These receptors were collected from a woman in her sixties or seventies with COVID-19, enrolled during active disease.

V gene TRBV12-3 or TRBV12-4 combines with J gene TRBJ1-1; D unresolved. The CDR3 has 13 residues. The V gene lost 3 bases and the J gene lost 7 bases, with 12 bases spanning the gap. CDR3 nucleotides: TGTGCCAGCAGTTTCAACAGATTGAATGAAGCTTTCTTT. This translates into CASSFNRLNEAFF.

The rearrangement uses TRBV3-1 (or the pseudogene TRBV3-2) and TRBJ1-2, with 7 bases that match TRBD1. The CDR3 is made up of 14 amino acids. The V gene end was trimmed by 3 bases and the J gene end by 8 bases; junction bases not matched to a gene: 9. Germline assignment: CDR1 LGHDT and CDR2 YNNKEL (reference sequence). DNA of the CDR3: TGTGCCAGCAGCCAGGGGGACAGCCTTTGGGGCTACACCTTC. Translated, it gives CASSQGDSLWGYTF.

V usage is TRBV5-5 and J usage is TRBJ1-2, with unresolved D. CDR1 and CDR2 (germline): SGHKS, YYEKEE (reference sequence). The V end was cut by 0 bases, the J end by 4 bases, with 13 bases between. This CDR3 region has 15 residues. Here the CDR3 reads CASSLVTQKAYGYTF. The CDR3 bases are TGTGCCAGCAGCTTGGTTACACAGAAAGCCTATGGCTACACCTTC.

CDR3 nucleotide sequence: TGCGCCAGCGCCTTCTCCGGGACAACAACTAATGAAAAACTGTTTTTT. Translated, it gives CASAFSGTTTNEKLFF. V is TRBV5-1 and J is TRBJ1-4, with D perhaps TRBD1 (6 bases). The CDR3 is made up of 16 amino acids. Germline-derived CDR1 and CDR2 are SGHRS and YFSETQ. V was clipped by 7 bases and J by 0 bases, with 16 bases between them.

This CDR3 reads CASSAPATRAYNEQFF. CDR3 nucleotide sequence: TGTGCCAGCAGCGCACCGGCGACTAGAGCCTACAATGAGCAGTTCTTC. The J gene is TRBJ2-1, the V gene TRBV9; D is perhaps TRBD2 (6 bases). Trimming took 3 bases from V and 2 from J, leaving 15 bases between them. Germline V gene sequence: CDR1 SGDLS, CDR2 YYNGEE. This CDR3 spans 16 amino acids.

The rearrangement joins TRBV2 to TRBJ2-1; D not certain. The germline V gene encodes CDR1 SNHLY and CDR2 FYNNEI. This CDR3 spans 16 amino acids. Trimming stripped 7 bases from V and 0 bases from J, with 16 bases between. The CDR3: CASTTFGGSSYNEQFF. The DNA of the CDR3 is TGTGCCAGCACAACCTTCGGCGGATCCTCCTACAATGAGCAGTTCTTC.

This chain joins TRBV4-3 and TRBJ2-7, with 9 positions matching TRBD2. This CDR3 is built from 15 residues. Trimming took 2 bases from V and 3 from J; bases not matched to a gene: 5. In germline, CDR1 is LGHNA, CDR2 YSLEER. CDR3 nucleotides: TGCGCCAGCAGCCAATCGGTAGCGGGAGTCTACGAGCAGTACTTC. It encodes CASSQSVAGVYEQYF.

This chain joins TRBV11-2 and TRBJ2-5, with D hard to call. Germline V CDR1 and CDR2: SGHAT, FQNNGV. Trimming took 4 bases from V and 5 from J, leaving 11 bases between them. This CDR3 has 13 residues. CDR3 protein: CASSSTLLETQYF. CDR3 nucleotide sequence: TGTGCCAGCAGCTCTACCCTTCTTGAGACCCAGTACTTC.